A single sample gave rise to the 21 T cell receptor beta chains below, sequenced in a study of cytomegalovirus exposure and HLA in healthy donors. Primers for the PCR totalled 60 Vbeta and 13 Jbeta. TCRdb's copy holds only in-frame clones and misses some; the assay was immunoSEQ multiplex PCR. The sample has 110,000 or so clones; about 80% are singletons. Specimen: PBMCs. Every receptor here comes from a man aged 40-50 years in good health and CMV-seropositive.

The chain has TRBV30 and TRBJ2-3; TRBD1 agrees at 7 bases. Germline V gene lookup returns CDR1 GTSNPN and CDR2 SVGIG (reference sequence). The CDR3 consists of 16 residues. V lost 3 bases and J lost 6; bases outside the gene matches: 15. The CDR3, as DNA: TGTGCCTGGAGCCCACGTGGTAGGGGGCGGACGGATACGCAGTATTTT. Translated: CAWSPRGRGRTDTQYF.

The chain joins TRBV4-3 to TRBJ1-2; D is uncertain. V lost 0 bases to trimming and J lost 8 bases, with 13 bases between them. Germline V gene sequence: CDR1 LGHNA, CDR2 YSLEER. The CDR3 extends over 14 amino acids. The CDR3 DNA reads as TGCGCCAGCAGCCAAGATATTGGCAGTAAGGGCTACACCTTC. Encoded protein: CASSQDIGSKGYTF.

The chain is built from TRBV5-5 and TRBJ1-5; 7 bases are a match to TRBD1. Germline lookup yields CDR1 SGHKS and CDR2 YYEKEE (reference sequence). This CDR3 comprises 17 residues. With 4 bases clipped from V and 1 base from J, the junction kept 11 bases outside the gene matches. The CDR3 DNA reads as TGTGCCAGCAGCCGACAGGGAATCGACGAGAGCAATCAGCCCCAGCATTTT. Its protein product is CASSRQGIDESNQPQHF.

This chain joins TRBV5-4 and TRBJ1-6, with a weak D call TRBD1 (5 bases). CDR3 length: 14 residues. Germline CDR1 reads SGHNT; CDR2 reads YYREEE (reference sequence). V shed 3 bases and J shed 6 bases, with 10 bases lying between them. The CDR3 DNA reads as TGTGCCAGCAGCTCAAGGGACTCTAATTCACCCCTCCACTTT. It is translated as CASSSRDSNSPLHF.

This clone was seen a few times. The CDR3 bases are TGTGCCAGCAGCTTATGGTATGACGGGGGTCCTTCTGGCTACACCTTC. Translating it yields CASSLWYDGGPSGYTF. The genes are TRBV7-2 and TRBJ1-2; a weak D match, TRBD1 (5 bases). The CDR3 spans 16 residues. Trimming took off 2 bases at V and 7 bases at J, with 20 bases between the two ends. Per germline, CDR1 SGHTA and CDR2 FQGNSA.

This chain links TRBV27 with TRBJ2-2; 11 bases map to TRBD2. The V segment lost 2 bases and the J segment 0 bases; nucleotides outside the gene matches: 5. The CDR3 runs to 18 residues. From germline, CDR1 is MNHEY and CDR2 SMNVEV (reference sequence). CDR3 protein: CASSLLAGGAANTGELFF. The CDR3 nucleotides are TGTGCCAGCAGTTTACTAGCGGGGGGTGCCGCGAACACCGGGGAGCTGTTTTTT.

The gene calls are TRBV30 and TRBJ2-5, with D possibly being TRBD2 (6 bases). Trimming stripped 3 bases from V and 4 bases from J, with 18 bases between. Germline V gene sequence: CDR1 GTSNPN, CDR2 SVGIG (reference sequence). The length of the CDR3 is 15 residues. CDR3 nucleotides: TGTGCCTGGAGGGACAAGGGACGGGGGAGAGAGACCCAGTACTTC. As protein: CAWRDKGRGRETQYF.

This clone was picked up a small number of times. The rearrangement links TRBV4-3 to TRBJ2-1; D unresolved. Germline V gives CDR1 LGHNA, CDR2 YSLEER. The ends were cut back, 0 bases at V and 4 bases at J, with 7 bases in the middle. There are 14 residues in the CDR3. CDR3 region: CASSQDPVYNEQFF. CDR3 coding DNA: TGCGCCAGCAGCCAAGATCCAGTGTACAATGAGCAGTTCTTC.

The table lists this clone with a few counts. The rearrangement uses TRBV18 and TRBJ2-7, with 8 bases fitting TRBD2. Germline loops: CDR1 KGHSH, CDR2 LQKENI. J gave up 3 bases and V 3 bases, and 7 bases lay outside the gene matches. The CDR3 is 15 residues long. CDR3 loop: CASSPRGAEVYEQYF. As DNA, the CDR3 is TGTGCCAGCTCACCGCGGGGGGCAGAAGTCTACGAGCAGTACTTC.

This clone was counted only a few times. V usage is TRBV4-3 and J usage is TRBJ2-3, with TRBD2 identical over 11 bases. The germline gives CDR1 LGHNA, CDR2 YSLEER. This CDR3 is built from 16 residues. J was trimmed by 0 bases and V by 1 base; bases with no gene match: 0. The CDR3 DNA follows: TGCGCCAGCAGCCAAGGGACTAGCGGGAGCACAGATACGCAGTATTTT. Its protein is CASSQGTSGSTDTQYF.

This clone came up a few times. This chain joins TRBV11-2 and TRBJ2-2, with a weak D call TRBD2 (5 bases). The CDR3 consists of 15 residues. V was clipped by 3 bases and J by 6 bases, with 14 bases between them. Germline CDR1 and CDR2: SGHAT and FQNNGV. The CDR3 here is CASSFVGVVSGELFF. The CDR3 DNA reads as TGTGCCAGCAGCTTTGTGGGAGTAGTGTCCGGGGAGCTGTTTTTT.

The gene calls are TRBV7-6 and TRBJ2-7, with 7 bases identical to TRBD1. V dropped 5 bases and J dropped 3; count of bases not matched to a gene: 7. From germline, CDR1 is SGHVS and CDR2 FNYEAQ. The CDR3 contains 14 residues. CDR3 sequence: CASSVTGTDYEQYF. Written as DNA, the CDR3 is TGTGCCAGCAGCGTGACCGGGACAGACTACGAGCAGTACTTC.

V usage is TRBV19 and J usage is TRBJ2-4, with TRBD1 matching 12 bases. The germline CDR1 and CDR2 sequences are LNHDA and SQIVND (reference sequence). This CDR3 is 19 amino acids long. The ends lost 5 bases at V and 4 bases at J; junction bases unmatched: 15. CDR3 nucleotide sequence: TGTGCCAGTAGTCCAGGGACAGGGGGCAGTAGGGGTGTGAAAAACATTCAGTACTTC. It yields the protein CASSPGTGGSRGVKNIQYF. Supplemented by reference TRBV19 and TRBJ2-4, the full variable domain reads DGGITQSPKYLFRKEGQNVTLSCEQNLNHDAMYWYRQDPGQGLRLIYYSQIVNDFQKGDIAEGYSVSREKKESFPLTVTSAQKNPTAFYLCASSPGTGGSRGVKNIQYFGAGTRLSVL.

V and J are TRBV7-2 and TRBJ2-7, with 9 bases lining up with TRBD2. The length of the CDR3 is 16 residues. CDR1 SGHTA and CDR2 FQGNSA come from the germline V gene. V was clipped by 2 bases and J by 2 bases; unmatched bases: 7. The CDR3 protein is CASSLQAGGITYEQYF. The CDR3 nucleotides read TGTGCCAGCAGCTTACAAGCGGGGGGAATTACCTACGAGCAGTACTTC.

The rearrangement joins TRBV7-2 to TRBJ2-1; D may be TRBD1 (5 bases). The CDR3 has 17 residues. Germline loops: CDR1 SGHTA, CDR2 FQGNSA. Trimming stripped 2 bases from V and 6 bases from J, with 20 bases between. In DNA form, the CDR3 reads TGTGCCAGCAGCTTATCGGCTGGGGCCCTACCCCCCAATGAGCAGTTCTTC. It yields the protein CASSLSAGALPPNEQFF.

The chain couples TRBV4-3 to TRBJ2-1, with 9 bases matching TRBD2. Looked up from germline, CDR1 is LGHNA and CDR2 is YSLEER. V shed 0 bases, J shed 8 bases, and the junction held 8 bases outside the gene matches. This CDR3 is built from 16 residues. The CDR3 reads CASSQDLAGNGDEQFF. CDR3 bases: TGCGCCAGCAGCCAAGACCTAGCGGGAAACGGCGATGAGCAGTTCTTC.

The V gene is TRBV5-6, the J gene TRBJ2-2; the D is unclear. Germline CDR1 SGHDT, CDR2 YYEEEE. V was cut by 7 bases and J by 0 bases, with 10 bases left in between. The CDR3 sequence is 14 residues long. This CDR3 reads CASSVIPNTGELFF. The DNA of the CDR3 is TGTGCCAGCTCGGTTATCCCGAACACCGGGGAGCTGTTTTTT.

The chain couples TRBV2 to TRBJ1-1; D is uncertain. The germline V and J ends were trimmed by 2 bases and 1 base, with 5 bases remaining between them. CDR3 length equals 13 residues. Germline CDR1 is SNHLY and CDR2 is FYNNEI. The chain's CDR3 is CASSERGNTEAFF. CDR3 DNA: TGTGCCAGCAGTGAAAGAGGGAACACTGAAGCTTTCTTT. Together with reference TRBV2 and TRBJ1-1, the CDR3 gives the full variable domain: EPEVTQTPSHQVTQMGQEVILRCVPISNHLYFYWYRQILGQKVEFLVSFYNNEISEKSEIFDDQFSVERPDGSNFTLKIRSTKLEDSAMYFCASSERGNTEAFFGQGTRLTVV.

In its sample, this clone was seen once. Here the CDR3 DNA reads TGTGCCAGCAGCTTACTAAGAAACACCGGGGAGCTGTTTTTT. Translating gives CASSLLRNTGELFF. The genes are TRBV11-2 and TRBJ2-2; no clear D gene. The CDR3 extends over 14 amino acids. Trimming left V 2 bases short and J 2 bases short, with 6 bases between. Germline assignment: CDR1 SGHAT and CDR2 FQNNGV.

The sample holds one count of this clone. One end of the junction varies from germline; a read error may be responsible. The chain carries TRBV30 and TRBJ2-6; possible D gene TRBD1, 5 bases. Germline-derived CDR1 and CDR2 are GTSNPN and SVGIG (reference sequence). The CDR3 has 16 residues. CDR3 sequence: CAWSGRGSSGANGLTF. The CDR3 nucleotides read TGTGCCTGGAGCGGTAGGGGTTCCTCTGGGGCCAACGGCCTGACTTTC.

The chain couples TRBV11-3 to TRBJ2-1; D unresolved. Trimming shortened V by 3 bases and J by 2 bases, and 5 bases separated the two germline ends. The CDR3 length is 13 residues. Germline CDR1 SGHNT, CDR2 YENEEA. Written as DNA, the CDR3 is TGTGCCAGCAGCTTTGGCCCCTACAATGAGCAGTTCTTC. Its translation is CASSFGPYNEQFF. The variable domain in full, with the rest retrieved from reference TRBV11-3 and TRBJ2-1, is EAGVVQSPRYKIIEKKQPVAFWCNPISGHNTLYWYLQNLGQGPELLIRYENEEAVDDSQLPKDRFSAERLKGVDSTLKIQPAELGDSAVYLCASSFGPYNEQFFGPGTRLTVL.